This TCR beta chain came from a study of blood T cell repertoires in COVID-19 (dated by TCRdb to the early 2020s). In the study overall: The collaborator samples originated in the United States, Italy and Spain and spanned the acute and convalescent phases of COVID-19. Sample metadata almost always included a de-identified subject ID, COVID-19 status, age in years and sex. The repertoires were released in a freely available public database meant as a resource for research on the immune response to SARS-CoV-2. Subjects who had been exposed to COVID-19, were actively infected with it, or had recovered from it provided the deeply sampled blood TCRbeta repertoires that made up the dataset. The prospective study material was composed of cDNA or gDNA derived from T cells, B-cell-depleted T cells, or PBMCs. Where available, HLA class I and class II types were taken from metadata supplied by the sample provider and were not determined by assay-based typing. Samples were obtained from the ongoing ImmuneRACE study (first 160 participants) and from 950 to 1,500 subjects provided by 6 global collaborators.

In Seattle, one collaborating source enrolled patients while the infection was active and tracked those patients longitudinally over the course of disease. The collaborating institutions used their own protocols to collect whole blood in K2EDTA tubes. For TCRbeta analysis, collaborator samples were shipped as frozen whole blood, as isolated PBMCs, or as DNA extracted from either sample type. TCRbeta CDR3 regions were amplified from genomic DNA by means of the immunoSEQ Assay, a bias-controlled multiplex PCR. Per the source publication's procedure: Within the assay, amplification of reference gene primers was used to estimate how many nucleated cells each sample contained. To quantify the absolute abundance of each unique TCRbeta CDR3 rearrangement, sequence reads were collapsed and filtered. Productive Simpson clonality was computed per sample as the square root of Simpson's diversity index over productive rearrangements. Entries here come from immuneACCESS through TCRdb and include only in-frame sequences with V and J called. Some clones fail to appear in such tables; in the studies checked, an unresolved V gene covers under half of the shortfall, and the cause of the remainder is unknown. The DNA gave D and trimming, while V, J and clone size come from that table. The sample data list 300,000 to 450,000 clones, and approximately 88% of these were observed just once. The ten biggest clones cover about 3% of the sample.

The CDR3 runs 14 residues from the cysteine to the phenylalanine. Only CDR3 DNA remains: 42 bases, in frame from the first base. Taken from the germline V gene, the CDR1 and CDR2 loops are LGHNA and YNFKEQ. After removal of 2 bases from V and 5 bases from J, the junction retains 5 bases not matched to a gene. What the research found in general, with its limitations: How much clinical and demographic metadata was included differed by source and by participant, and the metadata was provided uncurated.

In the case of this clone: What this receptor recognizes is not known. Base qualities were left out, and no much larger clone turns up one base away.

The sequenced sample was peripheral blood. Recombination connected TRBV4-2 to TRBJ2-5; 7 middle bases align to TRBD2. This clonotype was sampled from a woman aged 25 to 45 with COVID-19, enrolled during active disease. The nucleotide sequence reads TGTGCCAGCAGCCAATCTCACGGGGGGGAGACCCAGTACTTC. This codes for CASSQSHGGETQYF.